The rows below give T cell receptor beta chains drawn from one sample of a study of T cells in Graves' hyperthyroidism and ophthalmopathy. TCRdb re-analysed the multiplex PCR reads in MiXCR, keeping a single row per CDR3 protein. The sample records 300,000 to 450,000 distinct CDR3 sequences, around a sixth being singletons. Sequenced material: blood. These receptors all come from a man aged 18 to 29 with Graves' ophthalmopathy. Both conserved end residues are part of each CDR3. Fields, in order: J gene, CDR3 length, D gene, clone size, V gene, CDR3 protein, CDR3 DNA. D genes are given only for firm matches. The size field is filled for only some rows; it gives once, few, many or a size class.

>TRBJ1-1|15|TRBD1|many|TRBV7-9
CASSPLGPTGVEAFF
TGTGCCAGCAGCCCCCTGGGGCCTACAGGGGTGGAGGCTTTCTTT
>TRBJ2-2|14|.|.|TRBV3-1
CASSQASGTGELFF
TGTGCCAGCAGCCAAGCGTCCGGCACCGGGGAGCTGTTTTTT
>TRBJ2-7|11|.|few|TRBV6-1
CASGPGYEQYF
TGTGCCAGCGGGCCTGGCTACGAGCAGTACTTC
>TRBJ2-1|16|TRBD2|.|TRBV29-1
CSARASGESSYNEQFF
TGCAGCGCCCGGGCTAGCGGTGAAAGCTCCTACAATGAGCAGTTCTTC
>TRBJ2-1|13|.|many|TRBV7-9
CASSLPSPFEQFF
TGTGCCAGCAGCCTCCCGAGCCCCTTCGAGCAGTTCTTC
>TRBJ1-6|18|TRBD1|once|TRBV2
CASSEFPTGATYNSPLHF
TGTGCCAGCAGTGAATTCCCGACAGGGGCCACCTATAATTCACCCCTCCACTTT
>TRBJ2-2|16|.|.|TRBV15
CATSTFGGHNTGELFF
TGTGCCACCAGCACATTCGGGGGCCACAACACCGGGGAGCTGTTTTTT
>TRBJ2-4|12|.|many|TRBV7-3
CASSPFANIQYF
TGTGCCAGCAGCCCCTTCGCAAACATTCAGTACTTC
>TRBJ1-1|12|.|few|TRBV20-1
CSAIGGHTEAFF
TGCAGTGCTATTGGTGGGCACACTGAAGCTTTCTTT
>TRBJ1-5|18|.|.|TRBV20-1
CSARDSWGTKYSNQPQHF
TGCAGTGCTAGAGATTCTTGGGGGACGAAGTATAGCAATCAGCCCCAGCATTTT
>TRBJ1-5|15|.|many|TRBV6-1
CASTRQGSPNQPQHF
TGTGCCAGCACCCGCCAGGGAAGCCCGAATCAGCCCCAGCATTTT
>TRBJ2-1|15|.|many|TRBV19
CASSLLEAVYNEQFF
TGTGCCAGTTCCCTACTAGAGGCGGTTTACAATGAGCAGTTCTTC
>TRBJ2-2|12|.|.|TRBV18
CASSPSSGELFF
TGTGCCAGCTCACCTTCGAGTGGCGAGCTGTTTTTT
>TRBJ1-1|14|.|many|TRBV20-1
CSAVERGGGAEAFF
TGCAGTGCCGTGGAGCGAGGAGGGGGGGCTGAAGCTTTCTTT
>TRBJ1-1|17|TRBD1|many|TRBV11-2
CASSARGGDRGVTEAFF
TGTGCCAGCAGCGCGAGGGGGGGGGACAGGGGTGTTACTGAAGCTTTCTTT
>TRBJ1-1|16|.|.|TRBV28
CASSLYGVSMNTEAFF
TGTGCCAGCAGTTTATACGGGGTGTCAATGAACACTGAAGCTTTCTTT
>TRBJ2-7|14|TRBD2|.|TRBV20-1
CSASMGTSVYEQYF
TGCAGTGCTAGTATGGGGACTAGCGTCTACGAGCAGTACTTC
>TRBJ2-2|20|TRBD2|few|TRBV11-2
CASSSYLGPSSGENTGELFF
TGTGCCAGCAGCTCCTATCTTGGCCCATCTAGCGGGGAAAACACCGGGGAGCTGTTTTTT